This T cell receptor beta chain was observed in a study of T cell responses to AZD1222 COVID-19 vaccine. Study-wide points: Donors were chiefly white British, with a greater number of females, and clonal diversity was perhaps underestimated. Scientists sampled the repertoires only once the peak T cell response had passed. The number of AZD1222 recipients seropositive at baseline was only 6 or 7.

Profiling relied on immunoSEQ multiplex PCR, and the TCRdb table lists in-frame clones only, not all of them. The data contain 150,000 to 200,000 clones, just over 85% of them seen just once; the ten biggest clones take up around a tenth. Second doses at about 4 or about 12 weeks were pooled. Note on this clone: Antigen: not known.

CDR3 size: 14 residues. V lost 0 bases and J lost 11, with 16 bases in between. Germline CDR1 is LNHDA and CDR2 is SQIVND (reference sequence). The sequenced sample was peripheral blood, obtained 28 days after the second AZD1222 dose. The origin of this receptor is an adult who received the AZD1222 COVID-19 vaccine. The rearrangement links TRBV19 to TRBJ1-1, with D uncertain. Here the CDR3 reads CASSIELKPDGAFF. DNA for the CDR3: TGTGCCAGTAGTATAGAGCTTAAGCCGGACGGCGCTTTCTTT.